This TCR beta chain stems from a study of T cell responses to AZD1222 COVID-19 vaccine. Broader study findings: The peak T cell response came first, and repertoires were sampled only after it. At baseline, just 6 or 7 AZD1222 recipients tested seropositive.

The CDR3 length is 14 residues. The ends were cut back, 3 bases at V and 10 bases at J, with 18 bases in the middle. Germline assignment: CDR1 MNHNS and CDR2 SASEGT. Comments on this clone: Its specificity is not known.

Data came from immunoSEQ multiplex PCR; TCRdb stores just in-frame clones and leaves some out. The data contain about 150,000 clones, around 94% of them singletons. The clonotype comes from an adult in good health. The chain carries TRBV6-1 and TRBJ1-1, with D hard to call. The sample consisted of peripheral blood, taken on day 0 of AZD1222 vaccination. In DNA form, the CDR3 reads TGTGCCAGCAGTGAGGCAGGCACCAGCAGGCGAGCTTTCTTT. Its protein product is CASSEAGTSRRAFF.